Detailed here is one T cell receptor (beta chain). Frequency shows this clone is medium-sized (0.01 to 0.1%); no count was noted. What this receptor recognizes is not known. These data come from a study of T cells in women clearing cervical HPV infection (dated by TCRdb to 2016 to 2019). Regarding the research as a whole: The cases were 25 to 30 women with histologically confirmed HPV16-related CIN3 or worse, and 2 of these cases were invasive cancers. Controls were 20 to 30 women whose single incident HPV16 infection cleared within 12 months without precancer or cancer developing. Blood from cases was drawn at the visit where the lesion was first identified, while blood from controls was drawn once the infection was no longer detected. For cases, the median interval between lesion detection and blood sampling was around 140 days, with an interquartile range of roughly 85 to 210 days. Since only a few of the women had HLA typing available, the possibility that HLA type was acting as a confounder could not be ruled out. An exploratory proof-of-principle case-control study, nested within the Guanacaste HPV Natural History Study in Costa Rica, was conducted to compare TCR repertoires across cervical HPV16 outcomes. Cases and controls were matched on year of sample collection and on age within five years. Median age was roughly 32 years in cases versus 38 to 45 in controls, and baseline characteristics did not differ significantly. The parent cohort enrolled under 11,000 women aged 18 or older in Guanacaste, Costa Rica, in about 1992 to 1994 and followed the women for about 7 years. Quality controls consisted of five blinded duplicates per group, for a total of about 60 samples made up of some 50 participants and about ten replicates. The paper's findings and limits, for the study overall: Because T-cell numbers per sample were unknown, differences in richness could reflect varying T-cell content rather than repertoire biology. CIN3+ cases had significantly higher TCR repertoire richness than controls across sequencing depths, but evenness did not differ between the groups. Random forest classifiers combining richness and V gene abundances distinguished cases from controls with an estimated AUC of just under 0.85. Whether associations preceded infection or resulted from infection could not be shown with the cross-sectional design, and effector/memory subsets and HPV-specific T cells were not isolated.

Every participant had a single incident cervical HPV16 infection, and women with prevalent HPV16 infections were excluded. Cervical HPV DNA was detected with MY09/MY11 PCR, and genotyping was done by dot-blot hybridization. Approximately 15 mL of heparinized blood were centrifuged, and the buffy coat was aliquoted, frozen at -30°C, then stored at -80°C. QIAGEN kits were used to extract genomic DNA from buffy coat specimens. The immunoSEQ assay used multiplex PCR to amplify TCR beta CDR3 regions from an average of around 1.2 ug of genomic DNA per sample. To correct primer bias, the assay used a complete synthetic TCR repertoire to set an amplification baseline. The amplicons were sequenced on the Illumina platform. Concerning the study's data processing: Sequences were error-corrected by clustering with frequency ratios and a modified nearest-neighbor algorithm and were then analyzed in the immunoSEQ Analyzer with IMGT gene definitions. At each rarefaction depth, TCR richness and evenness were averaged over 20 rarefaction repeats, and samples with fewer sequences than the depth were excluded. V, D and J gene relative abundances were compared between groups with Wilcoxon rank sum tests, applying FDR correction. In the blinded duplicates, the intraclass correlation was about 96% for TCR richness and averaged about 73% across 55 to 75 gene segments. In TCRdb, the immuneACCESS table is reduced to in-frame sequences with V and J assigned. These tables do not hold every clone; where another copy was compared, an unresolved V gene accounts for under half, and the others remain unexplained. That table is the source of V, J and clone size, and D and trimming were worked out from the DNA. The sample's records list tens of thousands of clones. The ten largest clones take up 9.5% to 15% of the sample.

The sequencing input was blood buffy coat. The sequence was obtained from a woman between 18 and 75 years old with a cervical HPV16 infection that either progressed to CIN3+ or cleared (not recorded which).

The CDR3 protein is CAWRGQGATDTQYF. CDR3 DNA (partial): TGTGCCTGGAGAGGGCAGGGGGCGACAGATACG. Here the chain combines TRBV30 and TRBJ2-3, with 8 bases matching TRBD1. The read comes to an end 3 residues before the CDR3 does, leaving the germline J gene to fill in the end. Trimming leaves V shorter by 3 bases and J shorter by 3 bases, with the junction holding 5 bases beyond the gene matches. Reading from cysteine to phenylalanine, the CDR3 counts 14 amino acids. The DNA has 33 bases, all within the CDR3, and is read from base 1. The germline V gene (reference sequence) gives CDR1 as GTSNPN and CDR2 as SVGIG.